The 29 T cell receptor beta chains in this list originate from one sample, sequenced in a study of breast tumors, draining lymph nodes, adjacent tissues. Breast cancer patients provided tissue from their axillary draining lymph nodes. One entry per CDR3 protein results from TCRdb running MiXCR on the multiplex PCR reads. The sample holds 200,000 or so distinct CDR3 sequences, around 33% seen once. Sequencing used axillary lymph node tissue. The receptors were gathered from a female donor with breast cancer. Some clones in this sample may be carry-over from other donors' samples.

There are many counts of this clonotype. This chain uses TRBV19 with TRBJ2-1; 9 nucleotides agree with TRBD1. In germline, CDR1 is LNHDA, CDR2 SQIVND (reference sequence). V was pared by 5 bases and J by 6 bases, with 11 bases of the junction left unmatched. The CDR3 extends over 16 amino acids. The CDR3 is CASSPIRGQGSNEQFF. The CDR3 DNA reads TGTGCCAGTAGTCCCATCCGGGGACAGGGAAGCAATGAGCAGTTCTTC.

With respect to this clonotype: Germline and junction disagree at one end, which may indicate a read error. V gene TRBV2 combines with J gene TRBJ1-2, with 11 bases identical to TRBD1. Germline V gene lookup returns CDR1 SNHLY and CDR2 FYNNEI. This CDR3 comprises 14 residues. CDR3: CAGRGTGGNYGYTF. In DNA, the CDR3 is TGTGCCGGCAGGGGGACAGGGGGAAACTATGGCTACACCTTC.

This clonotype was observed at least ten times. A read error is possible here, since a much larger clone lies one base away. V and J are TRBV6-4 and TRBJ2-1, with 10 bases matching TRBD2. This CDR3 region has 16 residues. Germline V gives CDR1 MRHNA, CDR2 SNTAGT. The CDR3 sequence is CASSHSFQRGGNEQFF. In DNA form, the CDR3 reads TGTGCCAGCAGTCACTCGTTCCAGCGGGGGGGCAATGAGCAGTTCTTC.

The chain combines TRBV4-2 with TRBJ1-5, with 7 nucleotides matching TRBD1. The CDR3 has 15 amino acids. The trim removed 1 base at V and 4 bases at J, leaving 4 bases unmatched. The germline CDR1 and CDR2 sequences are LGHNA and YNFKEQ. The CDR3 region has the DNA TGTGCCAGCAGCCAAGGGGCAGGGGGTAATCAGCCCCAGCATTTT. It encodes CASSQGAGGNQPQHF.

At least ten counts were recorded for this clonotype. V gene TRBV4-1 combines with J gene TRBJ2-2, with 9 bases lining up with TRBD2. The CDR3 is 18 amino acids. Germline values: CDR1 MGHRA, CDR2 YSYEKL. The trim removed 1 base at V and 1 base at J, leaving 7 bases unmatched. The CDR3 DNA sequence: TGCGCCAGCAGCCAAGTACGCGGGAGGGCCGGGAACACCGGGGAGCTGTTTTTT. Its translation is CASSQVRGRAGNTGELFF.

Many counts were recorded for this clonotype. The chain combines TRBV20-1 with TRBJ2-7; 7 nucleotides line up with TRBD2. V was pared by 4 bases and J by 6 bases, with 15 bases of the junction left unmatched. Germline CDR1 is DFQATT and CDR2 is SNEGSKA (reference sequence). The CDR3 runs 15 residues. The CDR3 sequence is CSAIPTGGGPGEQYF. For the CDR3, the DNA is TGCAGTGCTATTCCCACTGGGGGAGGGCCGGGCGAGCAGTACTTC.

This clonotype was recorded a few times. The chain couples TRBV6-2 or TRBV6-3 to TRBJ2-5; the match to TRBD2 covers 8 bases. Trimming at V came to 5 bases and at J to 4 bases, leaving 12 bases not matched to a gene. The germline V gene encodes CDR1 MNHEY and CDR2 SVGEGT. CDR3 length: 16 amino acids. The CDR3 spells CASSPPGSGRRETQYF. The CDR3 region has the DNA TGTGCCAGCAGTCCCCCTGGGAGCGGGAGAAGAGAGACCCAGTACTTC.

V gene TRBV19 combines with J gene TRBJ2-7; the match to TRBD2 covers 11 bases. Germline lookup yields CDR1 LNHDA and CDR2 SQIVND (reference sequence). The CDR3 contains 15 residues. V gave up 6 bases and J gave up 0 bases; unmatched junction bases: 4. CDR3 DNA: TGTGCCAGTAGGGGACTAGCGGAGCTCTCCTACGAGCAGTACTTC. The encoded protein is CASRGLAELSYEQYF.

This clonotype was found once. The V and J genes are TRBV2 and TRBJ1-3, with 7 bases that match TRBD1. V was pared by 4 bases and J by 0 bases, with 3 bases of the junction left unmatched. The CDR3 sequence is 15 residues long. Germline V gives CDR1 SNHLY, CDR2 FYNNEI. The CDR3 DNA is TGTGCCAGCAGTGCGACAGGGAACTCTGGAAACACCATATATTTT. Its translation: CASSATGNSGNTIYF.

This clonotype was found many times. The genes are TRBV7-9 and TRBJ1-1, with 8 positions matching TRBD1. J was trimmed by 0 bases and V by 5 bases; bases with no gene match: 8. This CDR3 has 16 residues. CDR1 is SEHNR and CDR2 is FQNEAQ in the germline V gene (reference sequence). The CDR3 DNA follows: TGTGCCAGCAGCGCCCGGGACAGGCGCATGAACACTGAAGCTTTCTTT. Encoded protein: CASSARDRRMNTEAFF.

This clonotype was recorded at least ten times. The rearrangement uses TRBV5-1 and TRBJ2-7, with D hard to call. Germline V CDR1 and CDR2: SGHRS, YFSETQ. V was trimmed by 3 bases and J by 6 bases, leaving 7 bases between them. The CDR3 runs to 11 residues. The CDR3 sequence is CASSSSGEQYF. CDR3 nucleotide sequence: TGCGCCAGCAGCTCCTCAGGCGAGCAGTACTTC. The full variable domain, completed using reference TRBV5-1 and TRBJ2-7, is KAGVTQTPRYLIKTRGQQVTLSCSPISGHRSVSWYQQTPGQGLQFLFEYFSETQRNKGNFPGRFSGRQFSNSRSEMNVSTLELGDSALYLCASSSSGEQYFGPGTRLTVT.

This clonotype has more than one count but fewer than ten. A much larger clone sits a single nucleotide away, making a read error possible. V and J are TRBV20-1 and TRBJ1-5; a possible D gene is TRBD1 (5 bases). CDR3 length equals 14 residues. Germline V CDR1 and CDR2: DFQATT, SNEGSKA (reference sequence). The CDR3 sequence: CSATRRQGNPPQHF. The CDR3 DNA reads as TGCAGTGCTACCCGGAGGCAGGGCAATCCGCCCCAGCATTTT.

J is TRBJ2-7 and V is TRBV12-3 or TRBV12-4; 7 nucleotides match TRBD2. V lost 5 bases to trimming and J lost 1 base; unmatched junction nucleotides: 11. The CDR3 is made up of 16 amino acids. Here the CDR3 DNA reads TGTGCCAGCAGTCCGACGTGGTCCGGGAGGTCCTACGAGCAGTACTTC. It specifies CASSPTWSGRSYEQYF.

In regard to this clonotype: A much larger clone lies a single base off, so this may be a read error. The rearrangement joins TRBV11-2 to TRBJ2-2, with 9 bases lining up with TRBD1. This CDR3 is 19 amino acids long. CDR1 is SGHAT and CDR2 is FQNNGV in the germline V gene. In DNA, the CDR3 is TGTGCCAGCAGCACAGGATTTCGCGAAGGGACAGGGTATACCGGGGAGCTGGTTTTT. Translation gives CASSTGFREGTGYTGELVF.

This chain connects TRBV15 to TRBJ2-3; D possibly corresponds to TRBD2 (6 bases). The CDR3 totals 16 residues. V was trimmed by 5 bases and J by 0 bases, leaving 15 bases between them. CDR1 and CDR2 (germline): LNHNV, YYDKDF (reference sequence). CDR3 amino acids: CATSYRPGGSTDTQYF. The CDR3 nucleotides are TGTGCCACCAGCTACCGGCCCGGGGGTAGCACAGATACGCAGTATTTT.

Many counts were recorded for this clonotype. J is TRBJ2-1 and V is TRBV2; D not certain. This CDR3 is built from 15 residues. Trimming cost V 2 bases and J 2 bases, with 10 bases left between them. CDR1 is SNHLY and CDR2 is FYNNEI in the germline V gene. CDR3 residues: CASSERLITYNEQFF. The DNA of the CDR3 is TGTGCCAGCAGTGAAAGACTTATTACCTACAATGAGCAGTTCTTC.

This clonotype has a count of ten or more. Given a much more abundant clone one base away, this may be a read error. The gene calls are TRBV12-3 or TRBV12-4 and TRBJ2-5; D is ambiguous. This CDR3 spans 15 amino acids. V lost 3 bases and J lost 5, with 16 bases in between. The CDR3 is CASSFSPVAKETQYF. The CDR3 DNA reads as TGTGCCAGCAGTTTCAGCCCCGTGGCCAAGGAGACCCAGTACTTC.

This clonotype was counted ten times or more. The V and J genes are TRBV6-5 and TRBJ1-6; D ambiguous. CDR1 and CDR2 (germline): MNHEY, SVGAGI. V shed 2 bases and J shed 7 bases, with 9 bases lying between them. The CDR3 length is 14 residues. Here the CDR3 reads CASSYGSRNSPLHF. In nucleotides, the CDR3 is TGTGCCAGCAGTTACGGGTCCAGGAATTCACCCCTCCACTTT.

Ten or more counts support this clonotype. This chain uses TRBV19 with TRBJ2-1; 7 positions agree with TRBD2. V lost 7 bases, J lost 12 bases, and 9 bases stayed unmatched. The CDR3 covers 12 residues. Germline CDR1 LNHDA, CDR2 SQIVND (reference sequence). The CDR3 bases are TGTGCCAGTACCGGGGGAGGGGTTGGGCAGTTCTTC. The encoded protein is CASTGGGVGQFF.

The chain joins TRBV7-2 to TRBJ1-5, with no clear D. The V end was cut by 5 bases, the J end by 7 bases, with 12 bases between. This CDR3 has 13 residues. Germline V gene sequence: CDR1 SGHTA, CDR2 FQGNSA. The CDR3 loop reads CASSHGIRQPQHF. The CDR3, as DNA: TGTGCCAGCAGCCATGGAATTCGGCAGCCCCAGCATTTT.

In its sample, this clonotype was seen many times. The J gene is TRBJ2-2, the V gene TRBV11-1; D possibly uses TRBD1 or TRBD2 (5 bases each). From germline, CDR1 is SGHAT and CDR2 FQDESV (reference sequence). V gave up 1 base and J gave up 5 bases, with 20 bases separating them. This CDR3 has 18 amino acids. CDR3 coding DNA: TGTGCCAGCAGCTTAGTTGGGGGACCCTGCATCGGAACCGGGGAGCTGTTTTTT. The encoded protein is CASSLVGGPCIGTGELFF.

This clonotype was seen at least ten times. V and J are TRBV2 and TRBJ1-4; 7 bases agree with TRBD1. Germline trimming cut 4 bases from V and 5 bases from J; bases unmatched to any gene: 1. CDR1 is SNHLY and CDR2 is FYNNEI in the germline V gene. The CDR3 contains 13 residues. CDR3 nucleotides: TGTGCCAGCAGTGTGGACAGGAATGAAAAACTGTTTTTT. It yields the protein CASSVDRNEKLFF.

The chain recombines TRBV7-9 with TRBJ2-7, with 16 bases matching TRBD2. With V trimmed by 3 bases and J by 7 bases, 12 bases remained unmatched. Germline assignment: CDR1 SEHNR and CDR2 FQNEAQ (reference sequence). The CDR3 totals 18 residues. CDR3 nucleotide sequence: TGTGCCAGCAGCTTTCCCGGCCCGGGACTAGCGGGAGGGCTTGAGCAGTACTTC. It yields the protein CASSFPGPGLAGGLEQYF.

Many counts were recorded for this clonotype. The chain employs TRBV19 and TRBJ2-7; 11 bases fit TRBD1. Per the germline V gene, CDR1 is LNHDA and CDR2 is SQIVND (reference sequence). This CDR3 has 14 residues. The V segment lost 6 bases and the J segment 5 bases; nucleotides outside the gene matches: 6. DNA of the CDR3: TGTGCCAGTAGACCCGGACAGGGGGCCAACGAGCAGTACTTC. Translated: CASRPGQGANEQYF.

CDR3 DNA sequence: TGTGCCACCAGCAGAGATCATCACGAGCAGTACTTC. Residues: CATSRDHHEQYF. The chain couples TRBV15 to TRBJ2-7, with D uncertain. This CDR3 contains 12 residues. Germline-derived CDR1 and CDR2 are LNHNV and YYDKDF (reference sequence). The ends were cut back, 0 bases at V and 5 bases at J, with 5 bases in the middle.

This clonotype was counted between two and nine times. Given a much more abundant clone one base away, this may be a read error. The gene calls are TRBV19 and TRBJ2-1; possibly TRBD2 for D (6 bases). Per germline, CDR1 LNHDA and CDR2 SQIVND (reference sequence). Between the trimmed V and J ends, which lost 8 bases and 4 bases, there was a span of 15 bases. The CDR3 is 14 residues long. CDR3 DNA: TGTGCCAGTCGTCCGGGACTCCCTTACAATGAGCAGTTCTTC. Protein product: CASRPGLPYNEQFF.

This clonotype was seen at least ten times. This chain's CDR3 is CASRGTGGSPLHF. The CDR3 DNA reads as TGTGCCAGCAGAGGGACAGGGGGATCACCCCTCCACTTT. V usage is TRBV6-2 or TRBV6-3 and J usage is TRBJ1-6, with 11 bases identical to TRBD1. This CDR3 is built from 13 residues. Germline V gives CDR1 MNHEY, CDR2 SVGEGT. The V gene end was trimmed by 6 bases and the J gene end by 10 bases; junction bases not matched to a gene: 2.

The table lists this clonotype with many counts. The chain employs TRBV7-3 and TRBJ2-1; D ambiguous. Between the trimmed V and J ends, which lost 5 bases and 0 bases, there was a span of 11 bases. In germline, CDR1 is SGHTA, CDR2 FQGTGA. This CDR3 contains 15 residues. This CDR3 reads CASSPLVSSYNEQFF. The CDR3 coding sequence is TGTGCCAGCAGCCCTTTGGTAAGCTCCTACAATGAGCAGTTCTTC.

This clonotype showed up many times. The chain joins TRBV6-2 or TRBV6-3 to TRBJ2-7; the D is unclear. Trimming shortened V by 6 bases and J by 0 bases, and 12 bases separated the two germline ends. In germline, CDR1 is MNHEY, CDR2 SVGEGT. CDR3 length: 14 residues. The CDR3 is CASSSQRSSYEQYF. CDR3 nucleotide sequence: TGTGCCAGCAGCTCACAAAGGAGCTCCTACGAGCAGTACTTC.